This T cell receptor (beta chain) was found in a study of chemoradiotherapy in HPV16-positive cancers. Study findings and constraints: In HPV16-positive patients, HPV-responsive T-cell expansion tracked better recurrence-free survival. The functional HPV-specific definition rests on just a couple of HPV16-positive patients.

Assay: immunoSEQ multiplex PCR; the TCRdb copy retains only in-frame clones and omits some. The sample holds under 70,000 clones, about 92% seen once. The length of the CDR3 is 13 residues. J lost 6 bases, V lost 7 bases, and 8 bases had no gene match. Germline V lookup: CDR1 SQVTM, CDR2 ANQGSEA. Repeated repertoire sampling spanned the course of chemoradiotherapy. Remarks on this clone: Antigen specificity is unknown.

This receptor was identified in a human donor with HPV-associated anogenital cancer. The J gene is TRBJ1-2, the V gene TRBV29-1, with 10 bases lining up with TRBD1. The sample here was blood, taken from a patient who underwent chemoradiotherapy. CDR3 bases: TGCAGCGCGCTCGACAGGGGGCAGGATGGCTACACCTTC. It yields the protein CSALDRGQDGYTF.